This T cell receptor beta chain comes out of a study of CD8+ T cells in alopecia areata. On the study more broadly: It was oral tofacitinib, at 5 to 10 mg twice daily, that treated patients received. For 6 to 18 months, tofacitinib was taken, and 6 months off drug followed.

cDNA reverse transcribed from extracted RNA served as the sequencing template. Method: immunoSEQ multiplex PCR; TCRdb's copy keeps in-frame clones and lacks some. The table includes some 15,000 clones, about 61% detected once. This CDR3 is built from 16 residues. Trimming cost V 7 bases and J 5 bases; bases outside gene matches: 15. Study-level points and caveats: Relative to normal scalp, lesional scalp, especially alopecia totalis/universalis, showed higher clonality.

A remark on this clone: Antigen unknown.

Samples from alopecia areata patients were lesional scalp punch biopsies and peripheral blood. This clonotype was sampled from a human donor with alopecia areata. The chain couples TRBV23-1 to TRBJ2-7, with 9 positions matching TRBD1. TRBV23-1 is labeled an ORF, and its function is uncertain. Sequencing was carried out using skin. The CDR3 loop reads CASNPPLGTGTNEQYF. The CDR3 DNA sequence: TGCGCCAGCAATCCCCCCCTCGGGACAGGGACGAACGAGCAGTACTTC.